This T cell receptor (beta chain) was observed in a study of Ad26.COV2.S vaccination and SARS-CoV-2 variants. Study conclusions and caveats: Possibly, TCR breadth and depth analyses underestimated total T cell responses.

This clone was observed once. Its antigen is still unknown. CDR1 PRHDT and CDR2 FYEKMQ come from the germline V gene (reference sequence). V was cut by 4 bases and J by 5 bases, with 11 bases left in between. The CDR3 is made up of 14 amino acids. Measured with immunoSEQ multiplex PCR; TCRdb has only the in-frame clones, and not every one. The sample consists of some 350,000 clones, about 91% of them appearing once. The source material was peripheral blood, sampled after recovery from COVID-19. The TCR was taken from a human donor who had recovered from COVID-19. J is TRBJ2-2 and V is TRBV13; perhaps D is TRBD1 or TRBD2 (5 bases each). The CDR3 bases are TGTGCCAGCAGCTCGTGGGGGTTAACCGGGGAGCTGTTTTTT. This sequence encodes CASSSWGLTGELFF.